What follows is one T cell receptor (beta chain) and its context. This entry comes from a study of blood T cell repertoires in COVID-19. V was pared by 4 bases and J by 1 base, with 7 bases between. Germline CDR1 and CDR2: SQVTM and ANQGSEA. The CDR3 runs to 12 residues. TCRdb's table, derived via immunoSEQ multiplex PCR, lists solely in-frame clones and lacks some. Seen here are about 230,000 clones, around four fifths observed once, and the top ten hold around 26%. The TCR originated in a middle-aged man with acute or convalescent COVID-19. V is TRBV29-1 and J is TRBJ1-1; no definite D call. Sequencing input: peripheral blood. CDR3 protein: CSVGLPNTEAFF. The CDR3 DNA sequence: TGCAGCGTTGGTCTCCCGAACACTGAAGCTTTCTTT.